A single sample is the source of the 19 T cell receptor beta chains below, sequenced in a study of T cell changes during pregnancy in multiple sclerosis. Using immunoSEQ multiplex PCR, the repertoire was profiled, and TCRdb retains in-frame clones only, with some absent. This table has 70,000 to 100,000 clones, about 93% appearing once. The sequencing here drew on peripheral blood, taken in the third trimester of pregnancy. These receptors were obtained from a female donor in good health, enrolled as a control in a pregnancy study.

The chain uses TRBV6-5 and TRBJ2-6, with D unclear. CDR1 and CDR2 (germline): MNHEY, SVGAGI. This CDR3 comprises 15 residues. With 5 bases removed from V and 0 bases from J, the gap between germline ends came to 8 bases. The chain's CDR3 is CASSPWSSGANVLTF. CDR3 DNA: TGTGCCAGCAGTCCCTGGAGCTCTGGGGCCAACGTCCTGACTTTC.

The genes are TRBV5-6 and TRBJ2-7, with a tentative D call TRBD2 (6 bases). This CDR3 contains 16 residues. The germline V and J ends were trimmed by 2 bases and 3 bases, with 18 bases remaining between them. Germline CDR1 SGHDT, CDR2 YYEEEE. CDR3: CASSFYGTSRDYEQYF. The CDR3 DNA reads TGTGCCAGCAGCTTTTATGGGACTTCACGGGACTACGAGCAGTACTTC. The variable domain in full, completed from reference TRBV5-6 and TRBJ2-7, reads DAGVTQSPTHLIKTRGQQVTLRCSPKSGHDTVSWYQQALGQGPQFIFQYYEEEERQRGNFPDRFSGHQFPNYSSELNVNALLLGDSALYLCASSFYGTSRDYEQYFGPGTRLTVT.

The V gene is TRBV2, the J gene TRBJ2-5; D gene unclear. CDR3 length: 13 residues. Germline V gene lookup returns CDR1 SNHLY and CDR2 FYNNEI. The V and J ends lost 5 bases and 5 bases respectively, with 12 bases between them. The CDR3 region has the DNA TGTGCCAGCAGTTCGGAAGCGTGGGAGACCCAGTACTTC. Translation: CASSSEAWETQYF.

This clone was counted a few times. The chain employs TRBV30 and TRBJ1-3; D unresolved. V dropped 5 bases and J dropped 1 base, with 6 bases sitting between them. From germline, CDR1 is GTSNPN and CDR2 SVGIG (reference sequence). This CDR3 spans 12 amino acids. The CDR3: CAWSRSGNTIYF. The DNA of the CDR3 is TGTGCCTGGTCCAGATCTGGAAACACCATATATTTT.

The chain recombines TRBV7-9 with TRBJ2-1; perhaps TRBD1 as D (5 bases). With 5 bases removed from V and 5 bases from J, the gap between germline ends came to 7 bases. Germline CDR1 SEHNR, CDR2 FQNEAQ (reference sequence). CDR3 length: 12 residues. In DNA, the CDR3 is TGTGCCAGCAGCGAGGACAACAATGAGCAGTTCTTC. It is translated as CASSEDNNEQFF.

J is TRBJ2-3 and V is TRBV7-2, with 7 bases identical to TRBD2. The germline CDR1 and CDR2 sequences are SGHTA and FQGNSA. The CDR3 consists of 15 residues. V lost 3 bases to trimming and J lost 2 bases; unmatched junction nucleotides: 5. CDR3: CASSFDGTNTDTQYF. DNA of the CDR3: TGTGCCAGCAGCTTCGACGGGACTAACACAGATACGCAGTATTTT.

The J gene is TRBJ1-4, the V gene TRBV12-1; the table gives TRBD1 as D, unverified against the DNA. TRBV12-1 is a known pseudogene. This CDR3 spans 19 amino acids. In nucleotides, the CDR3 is TGTGCCAGCAGCACCTCCGACAGGCCACGACCTCCTCATAATGAAAAACTGTTTTTT. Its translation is CASSTSDRPRPPHNEKLFF.

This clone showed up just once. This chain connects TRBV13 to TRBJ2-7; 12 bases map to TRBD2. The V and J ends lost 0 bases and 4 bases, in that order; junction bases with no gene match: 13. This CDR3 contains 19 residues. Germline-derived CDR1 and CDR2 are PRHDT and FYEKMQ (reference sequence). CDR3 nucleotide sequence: TGTGCCAGCAGCTTAGGTGGGACTAGCGGGCGGTGGGGGGTTTACGAGCAGTACTTC. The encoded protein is CASSLGGTSGRWGVYEQYF.

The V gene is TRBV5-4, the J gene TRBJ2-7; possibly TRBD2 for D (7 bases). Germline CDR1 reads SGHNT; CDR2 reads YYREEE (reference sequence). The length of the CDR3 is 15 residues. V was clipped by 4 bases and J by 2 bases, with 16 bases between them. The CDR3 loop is CASSEGGGSAYEQYF. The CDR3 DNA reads TGTGCCAGCAGCGAGGGGGGAGGGAGTGCCTACGAGCAGTACTTC.

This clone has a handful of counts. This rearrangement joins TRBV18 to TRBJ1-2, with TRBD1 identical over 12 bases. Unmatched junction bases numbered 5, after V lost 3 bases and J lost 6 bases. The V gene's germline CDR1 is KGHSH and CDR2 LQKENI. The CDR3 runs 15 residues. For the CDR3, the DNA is TGTGCCAGCTCACCGACGGGACAGGGGGCGCATGGCTACACCTTC. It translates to CASSPTGQGAHGYTF.

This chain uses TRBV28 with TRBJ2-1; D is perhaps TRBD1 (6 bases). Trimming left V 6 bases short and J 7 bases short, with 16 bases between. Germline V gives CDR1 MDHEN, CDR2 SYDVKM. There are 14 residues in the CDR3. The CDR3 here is CASRSDREGNEQFF. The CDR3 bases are TGTGCCAGCAGATCGGACAGAGAAGGGAATGAGCAGTTCTTC.

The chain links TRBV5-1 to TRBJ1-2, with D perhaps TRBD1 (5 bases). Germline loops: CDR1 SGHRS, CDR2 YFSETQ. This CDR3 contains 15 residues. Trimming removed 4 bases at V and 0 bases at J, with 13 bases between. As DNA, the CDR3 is TGCGCCAGCAGCACCCTGGGGGGTACTAACTATGGCTACACCTTC. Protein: CASSTLGGTNYGYTF.

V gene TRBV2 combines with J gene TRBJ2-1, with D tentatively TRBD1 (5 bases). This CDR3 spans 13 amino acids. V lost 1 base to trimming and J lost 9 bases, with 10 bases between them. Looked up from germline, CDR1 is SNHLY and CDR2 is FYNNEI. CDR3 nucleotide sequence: TGTGCCAGCAGTGAAGGTAGGGGCACTGAGCAGTTCTTC. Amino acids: CASSEGRGTEQFF.

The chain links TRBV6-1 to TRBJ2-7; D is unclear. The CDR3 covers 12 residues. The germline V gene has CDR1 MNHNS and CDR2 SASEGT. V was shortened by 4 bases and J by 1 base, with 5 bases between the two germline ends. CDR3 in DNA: TGTGCCAGCAGTGGGGCGTCCTACGAGCAGTACTTC. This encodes CASSGASYEQYF.

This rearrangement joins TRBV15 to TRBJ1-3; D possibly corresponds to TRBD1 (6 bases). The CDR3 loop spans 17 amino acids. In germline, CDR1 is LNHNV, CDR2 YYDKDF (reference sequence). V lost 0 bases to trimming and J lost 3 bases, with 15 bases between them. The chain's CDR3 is CATSRDPEGGLGNTIYF. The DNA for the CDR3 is TGTGCCACCAGCAGAGATCCCGAGGGGGGGCTTGGAAACACCATATATTTT. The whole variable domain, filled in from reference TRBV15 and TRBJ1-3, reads DAMVIQNPRYQVTQFGKPVTLSCSQTLNHNVMYWYQQKSSQAPKLLFHYYDKDFNNEADTPDNFQSRRPNTSFCFLDIRSPGLGDTAMYLCATSRDPEGGLGNTIYFGEGSWLTVV.

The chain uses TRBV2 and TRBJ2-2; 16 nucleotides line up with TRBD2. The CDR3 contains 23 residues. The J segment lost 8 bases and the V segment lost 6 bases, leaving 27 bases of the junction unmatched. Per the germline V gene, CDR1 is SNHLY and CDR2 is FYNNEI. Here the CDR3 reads CASRSQPGTSGRANLLSEGELFF. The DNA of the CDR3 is TGTGCCAGCAGATCACAACCCGGGACTAGCGGGAGGGCGAATCTTCTTTCGGAGGGGGAGCTGTTTTTT.

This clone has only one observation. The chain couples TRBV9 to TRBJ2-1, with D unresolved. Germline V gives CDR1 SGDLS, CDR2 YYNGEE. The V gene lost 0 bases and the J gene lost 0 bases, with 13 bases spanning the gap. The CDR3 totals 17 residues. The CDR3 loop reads CASSVVLAASSYNEQFF. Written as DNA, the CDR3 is TGTGCCAGCAGCGTAGTTCTTGCGGCAAGCTCCTACAATGAGCAGTTCTTC.

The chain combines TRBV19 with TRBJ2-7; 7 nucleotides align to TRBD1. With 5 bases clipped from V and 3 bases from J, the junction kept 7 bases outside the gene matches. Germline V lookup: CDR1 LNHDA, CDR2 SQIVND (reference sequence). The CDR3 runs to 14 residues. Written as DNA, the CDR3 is TGTGCCAGTAGTTCTCGGACAGGCCTCTACGAGCAGTACTTC. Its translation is CASSSRTGLYEQYF.

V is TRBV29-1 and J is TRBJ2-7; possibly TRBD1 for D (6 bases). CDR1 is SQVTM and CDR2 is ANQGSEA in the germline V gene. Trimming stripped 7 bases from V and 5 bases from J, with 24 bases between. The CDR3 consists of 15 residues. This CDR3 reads CSAGQEGVSIDEQYF. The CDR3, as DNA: TGCAGCGCCGGTCAAGAGGGGGTTAGTATAGACGAGCAGTACTTC.